A selection of T cell receptor beta chains follows, all from one sample in a study of shared clonotypes between healthy human individuals. Data came from immunoSEQ multiplex PCR; TCRdb stores just in-frame clones and leaves some out. The sample shows over a million clones, approximately 96% of them seen only once. Material for sequencing was naive CD4+ T cells sorted from blood. These receptors came from a man aged 30-40 years in good health. CDR3s include the opening cysteine and the closing phenylalanine or tryptophan. D genes are given only for firm matches. Clone size is given for some rows only: seen once, a few or many times, or a class if the clone is expanded.

TRBV7-2	-	-	TRBJ1-5	TGTGCCAGCAGCTTAAATGGTCAAAATAGCAATCAGCCCCAGCATTTT	CASSLNGQNSNQPQHF
TRBV27	-	-	TRBJ1-2	TGTGCCAGCAGTGTCCAGGGGAGCTATGGCTACACCTTC	CASSVQGSYGYTF
TRBV27	TRBD2	once	TRBJ2-2	TGTGCCAGCAGTCCAGCGGGAGGTATGGGCGGGGAGCTGTTTTTT	CASSPAGGMGGELFF
TRBV29-1	-	once	TRBJ2-3	TGCAGCGTTCTCTTTCCGTCTAGCACAGATACGCAGTATTTT	CSVLFPSSTDTQYF
TRBV7-2	-	-	TRBJ2-5	TGTGCCAGCAGCCTCCACAGGGGGAGGGTCGGAGAGACCCAGTACTTC	CASSLHRGRVGETQYF
TRBV5-1	TRBD2	-	TRBJ2-5	TGCGCCAGCAGCAAGGATCGGCCTAGCGGGAGGCCGCGAGAGACCCAGTACTTC	CASSKDRPSGRPRETQYF
TRBV5-4	-	-	TRBJ2-2	TGTGCCAGCAGCTTGGACGCGGGGATAAACACCGGGGAGCTGTTTTTT	CASSLDAGINTGELFF
TRBV7-2	-	-	TRBJ2-3	TGTGCCAGCAGCTCCGACAGGATGGGTAGCACAGATACGCAGTATTTT	CASSSDRMGSTDTQYF
TRBV5-1	-	-	TRBJ2-1	TGCGCCAGCAGCCTCCCCGCCGGGACAGAAGACAGCGGGAGCTCCTACAATGAGCAGTTCTTC	CASSLPAGTEDSGSSYNEQFF
TRBV4-1	TRBD2	-	TRBJ2-5	TGCGCCAGCAGCCCCTGGGGGACTAGCCAAGAGACCCAGTACTTC	CASSPWGTSQETQYF
TRBV5-5	TRBD1	-	TRBJ2-5	TGTGCCAGCAGCTTGGCGGGACAGGGGGGCTCCCAAGAGACCCAGTACTTC	CASSLAGQGGSQETQYF
TRBV19	-	-	TRBJ2-7	TGTGCCAGTAGTATTTGGGGAAACTACGAGCAGTACTTC	CASSIWGNYEQYF
TRBV18	TRBD1	-	TRBJ2-7	TGTGCCAGCTCAAGACAGGGCCCTAGGGCTTACGAGCAGTACTTC	CASSRQGPRAYEQYF
TRBV11-2	-	-	TRBJ2-7	TGTGCCAGCAGCTTAGGTCAGATCTACGAGCAGTACTTC	CASSLGQIYEQYF
TRBV7-9	-	-	TRBJ2-2	TGTGCCAGCAGCTTAGACTTGAGGTCCGGGGAGCTGTTTTTT	CASSLDLRSGELFF
TRBV5-6	TRBD2	-	TRBJ2-5	TGTGCCAGCAGCTTGGAGGCTAGCGGGAGGGTAGAGACCCAGTACTTC	CASSLEASGRVETQYF
TRBV5-5	-	-	TRBJ1-4	TGTGCCAGCAGCTTGGGTCAGGCCATTAATGAAAAACTGTTTTTT	CASSLGQAINEKLFF
TRBV28	-	-	TRBJ2-7	TGTGCCAGCAGTTTACCCCACCTGAACGAGCAGTACTTC	CASSLPHLNEQYF
TRBV6-5	TRBD2	-	TRBJ2-3	TGTGCCAGCAGTCGACTAGCGGGAGGAACAGATACGCAGTATTTT	CASSRLAGGTDTQYF
TRBV10-3	TRBD1	-	TRBJ1-3	TGTGCCATCAGAGAGGGACAGCCATCGACTGGAAACACCATATATTTT	CAIREGQPSTGNTIYF
TRBV9	-	-	TRBJ2-5	TGTGCCAGCAGCGTGGTTCCGGGACAAGAGACCCAGTACTTC	CASSVVPGQETQYF
TRBV14	TRBD1	-	TRBJ1-6	TGTGCCAGCAGCCAATTCCGGGACAGGGGTGGTTCACCCCTCCACTTT	CASSQFRDRGGSPLHF
TRBV18	TRBD2	many	TRBJ2-1	TGTGCCAGCTCACCCTTAGCGGGTGAGCAGTTCTTC	CASSPLAGEQFF
TRBV5-1	-	-	TRBJ2-3	TGCGCCAGCAGCTTGGAAGGGGTTGCAGATACGCAGTATTTT	CASSLEGVADTQYF
TRBV9	TRBD1	-	TRBJ1-4	TGTGCCAGCAGCGGGATCGACAGGGAGGCTGAAAAACTGTTTTTT	CASSGIDREAEKLFF
TRBV5-1	-	-	TRBJ2-5	TGCGCCAGCAGCACCGGACAAGTCGCGGAGACCCAGTACTTC	CASSTGQVAETQYF
TRBV19	-	-	TRBJ1-3	TGTGCCAGCCGAAACCCAGGGGAGGTAAACACCATATATTTT	CASRNPGEVNTIYF
TRBV7-8	-	-	TRBJ1-3	TGTGCCAGCAGCGTGGGACATCTTGCTGGAAACACCATATATTTT	CASSVGHLAGNTIYF
TRBV11-1	TRBD2	-	TRBJ2-7	TGTGCCAGCAGCCCACCGGGACTAGTCTATCCCGAGCAGTACTTC	CASSPPGLVYPEQYF
TRBV2	TRBD2	-	TRBJ2-4	TGTGCCACCGGCGGGGGCATTCAGTACTTC	CATGGGIQYF
TRBV10-3	TRBD2	-	TRBJ2-7	TGTGCCATCAGTGACCCGACTAGCGGGAGGGGAAACGAGCAGTACTTC	CAISDPTSGRGNEQYF
TRBV11-3	-	once	TRBJ1-5	TGTGCCAGCAGCTCACGTCCCAGCTACTGGGGCAATCAGCCCCAGCATTTT	CASSSRPSYWGNQPQHF
TRBV9	TRBD2	-	TRBJ2-2	TGTGCCAGCAGCCCTAGCGGGAGGGCCATTACCGGGGAGCTGTTTTTT	CASSPSGRAITGELFF
TRBV7-9	TRBD1	-	TRBJ2-5	TGTGCCAGCAGCCCGCGGGACAGGGGGAATCAAGAGACCCAGTACTTC	CASSPRDRGNQETQYF
TRBV6-5	-	-	TRBJ1-1	TGTGCCAGCAGTTACTCAGGAAGGAACACTGAAGCTTTCTTT	CASSYSGRNTEAFF
TRBV13	TRBD2	-	TRBJ2-1	TGTGCCAGCACCCGGGAGGTGTTCTACAATGAGCAGTTCTTC	CASTREVFYNEQFF
TRBV19	-	once	TRBJ1-2	TGTGCCAGTAGCCTCGCGGGTATCTATGGCTACACCTTC	CASSLAGIYGYTF
TRBV9	TRBD2	-	TRBJ2-1	TGTGCCAGCAGCGTAGCCGGGACTAGCGGATACAATGAGCAGTTCTTC	CASSVAGTSGYNEQFF
TRBV28	-	-	TRBJ1-1	TGTGCCAGCAGATGGACAGCGAACACTGAAGCTTTCTTT	CASRWTANTEAFF
TRBV4-2	TRBD1	-	TRBJ1-1	TGTGCCAGCAGCCAAGATCCGGGGCCCAGGGGGGAAGCTTTCTTT	CASSQDPGPRGEAFF
TRBV5-1	-	-	TRBJ2-7	TGCGCCAGCAGCCCCTGGGACGGCTCCTACGAGCAGTACTTC	CASSPWDGSYEQYF
TRBV18	-	-	TRBJ2-7	TGTGCCAGCTCACCACGCGAGCCGGGGGCGAGCGAGCAGTACTTC	CASSPREPGASEQYF
TRBV5-1	TRBD1	-	TRBJ1-1	TGCGCCAGCAGCCGGGGACAGCAAAACACTGAAGCTTTCTTT	CASSRGQQNTEAFF
TRBV5-6	-	-	TRBJ1-5	TGTGCCAGCAGCTTGAGGGGTTCGGGCAATCAGCCCCAGCATTTT	CASSLRGSGNQPQHF
TRBV7-3	-	-	TRBJ2-5	TGTGCCAGCAGCTTATCGGGGGCGCGAGAGACCCAGTACTTC	CASSLSGARETQYF
TRBV15	TRBD1	-	TRBJ2-7	TGTGCCACCAGCAGAGATACAGTACAGGGGGCATACGAGCAGTACTTC	CATSRDTVQGAYEQYF